This T cell receptor beta chain derives from a study of cytomegalovirus exposure and HLA in healthy donors. Concerning this clone itself: Its antigen is currently unknown.

While unrecorded immune exposures were likely, the donors were nominally healthy when sampled. Study-wide results and limits: The authors listed 180 or so TCR beta chains as cytomegalovirus-associated.

CDR1 SGHDT and CDR2 YYEEEE come from the germline V gene. Deletions cut 2 bases from V and 6 bases from J, with 9 bases between. The length of the CDR3 is 12 residues. Primers included in the PCR were 60 Vbeta and 13 Jbeta primers. Per the authors' pipeline: The count from a later analysis was some 76 million unique TCR beta chains, 9 million to 12 million of them shared. Only in-frame clones appear in the TCRdb table, and some are missing; sequencing was by immunoSEQ multiplex PCR. D and trimming come from the DNA, and the V and J calls and clone size come from that table. The sample lists about 160,000 clones, 82% occurring once.

The origin of this receptor is a man in his fifties or sixties in good health and CMV-seropositive. The sequencing input was PBMCs. The V call is TRBV5-6, the J call TRBJ2-7; D uncertain. This CDR3 reads CASSLIAGEQYF. DNA for the CDR3: TGTGCCAGCAGCTTAATTGCAGGCGAGCAGTACTTC. Full variable domain (remainder filled in from reference TRBV5-6 and TRBJ2-7): DAGVTQSPTHLIKTRGQQVTLRCSPKSGHDTVSWYQQALGQGPQFIFQYYEEEERQRGNFPDRFSGHQFPNYSSELNVNALLLGDSALYLCASSLIAGEQYFGPGTRLTVT.